Presented here are 23 T cell receptor beta chains from one specimen sequenced in a study of STAT5B mutations in CD4+ large granular lymphocyte leukemia (dated by TCRdb to the early 2020s). The method behind the library was the immunoSEQ multiplex PCR assay. TCRdb stores this immuneACCESS table with in-frame sequences only. Part of the clones is absent; in the studies checked, under half of the shortfall reflects unresolved V genes, and no reason is known for the rest. Counted in this sample were about 45,000 clones; 70% to 90% of them appeared once. The ten largest clonotypes hold less than 3% of the sample. Sequencing was done on a sample of CD4+ T cells from blood buffy coats. These receptors were obtained from a human donor in good health.

The genes are TRBV11-2 and TRBJ2-1; TRBD2 matches at 12 bases. This CDR3 contains 17 residues. J lost 0 bases, V lost 4 bases, and 4 bases had no gene match. Per germline, CDR1 SGHAT and CDR2 FQNNGV. CDR3 amino acids: CASSSLLAGGSYNEQFF. CDR3 nucleotides: TGTGCCAGCAGCTCGCTACTAGCGGGAGGCTCCTACAATGAGCAGTTCTTC.

The chain employs TRBV5-8 and TRBJ1-5, with 9 bases that match TRBD1. This CDR3 spans 18 amino acids. Germline V lookup: CDR1 SGHTS, CDR2 YDEGEE. With V trimmed by 5 bases and J by 1 base, 13 bases remained unmatched. The CDR3 spells CASSNRQGGLISNQPQHF. The CDR3 nucleotides are TGTGCCAGCAGTAACAGACAGGGGGGTCTGATCAGCAATCAGCCCCAGCATTTT.

The chain carries TRBV5-1 and TRBJ1-3, with 7 nucleotides matching TRBD1. The V segment lost 7 bases and the J segment 2 bases; nucleotides outside the gene matches: 9. The CDR3 has 15 residues. Germline V CDR1 and CDR2: SGHRS, YFSETQ. For the CDR3, the DNA is TGCGCCAGCGGAGATCCGGGACAGACTGGAAACACCATATATTTT. Translation: CASGDPGQTGNTIYF.

The V call is TRBV7-9, the J call TRBJ2-1; the match to TRBD2 covers 11 bases. Germline loops: CDR1 SEHNR, CDR2 FQNEAQ (reference sequence). The CDR3 is made up of 16 amino acids. With 4 bases clipped from V and 8 bases from J, the junction kept 10 bases outside the gene matches. Here the CDR3 DNA reads TGTGCCAGCAGCTCGATAGCGGGAGGGCCTTTCGATGAGCAGTTCTTC. Translation: CASSSIAGGPFDEQFF.

As DNA, the CDR3 is TGTGCCAGCAGCTCATGGGAGGGGGCTCCCACCGGGGAGCTGTTTTTT. Its protein is CASSSWEGAPTGELFF. The chain employs TRBV11-2 and TRBJ2-2; D may be TRBD1 or TRBD2 (7 bases each). The CDR3 covers 16 residues. V was clipped by 4 bases and J by 4 bases, with 16 bases between them. The V gene's germline CDR1 is SGHAT and CDR2 FQNNGV.

This clone appeared a single time. This chain joins TRBV28 and TRBJ2-3; 10 bases are shared with TRBD2. The germline gives CDR1 MDHEN, CDR2 SYDVKM. J lost 3 bases, V lost 3 bases, and 9 bases had no gene match. The CDR3 consists of 17 residues. The CDR3 loop is CASSFGPASGSTDTQYF. DNA of the CDR3: TGTGCCAGCAGTTTTGGTCCCGCTAGCGGGAGTACAGATACGCAGTATTTT.

The chain uses TRBV7-2 and TRBJ2-2, with TRBD1 matching over 11 bases. The CDR3 loop spans 16 amino acids. Germline V CDR1 and CDR2: SGHTA, FQGNSA. The J segment lost 7 bases and the V segment lost 5 bases, leaving 9 bases of the junction unmatched. The CDR3: CASSARTGGLSGELFF. CDR3 bases: TGTGCCAGCAGCGCTCGGACAGGGGGCTTAAGCGGGGAGCTGTTTTTT.

This chain uses TRBV11-2 with TRBJ2-5; D may be TRBD1 (5 bases). Germline CDR1 is SGHAT and CDR2 is FQNNGV. Trimming pared 1 base from V and 3 bases from J, leaving 12 bases between. The CDR3 covers 15 residues. The CDR3 is CASSLGRGREETQYF. DNA of the CDR3: TGTGCCAGCAGCTTAGGAAGGGGCCGGGAAGAGACCCAGTACTTC. The variable domain in full, with the rest retrieved from reference TRBV11-2 and TRBJ2-5, is EAGVAQSPRYKIIEKRQSVAFWCNPISGHATLYWYQQILGQGPKLLIQFQNNGVVDDSQLPKDRFSAERLKGVDSTLKIQPAKLEDSAVYLCASSLGRGREETQYFGPGTRLLVL.

Regarding this clone: This sample also contains other DNA sequences that code for the same CDR3. The chain carries TRBV7-6 and TRBJ2-5, with D perhaps matching TRBD2 (5 bases). Trimming shortened V by 1 base and J by 2 bases, and 5 bases separated the two germline ends. The CDR3 runs 13 residues. Looked up from germline, CDR1 is SGHVS and CDR2 is FNYEAQ. The DNA of the CDR3 is TGTGCCAGCAGCTTAGGGAGGCAAGAGACCCAGTACTTC. This encodes CASSLGRQETQYF.

The V call is TRBV28, the J call TRBJ2-1; 9 positions match TRBD2. CDR1 is MDHEN and CDR2 is SYDVKM in the germline V gene. CDR3 size: 16 residues. J lost 6 bases, V lost 2 bases, and 8 bases had no gene match. CDR3 in amino acids: CASSLSSGSVRNEQFF. CDR3 nucleotides: TGTGCCAGCAGTTTAAGTAGCGGGAGTGTCCGCAATGAGCAGTTCTTC.

This clone was seen once. This chain uses TRBV5-1 with TRBJ1-4; 8 nucleotides agree with TRBD1. The junction had 7 bases not matched to a gene; V was cut back by 0 bases and J by 3 bases. The CDR3 contains 17 residues. Germline V lookup: CDR1 SGHRS, CDR2 YFSETQ. CDR3 coding DNA: TGCGCCAGCAGCTTGGGGCAGGGGGCTTTAGCTAATGAAAAACTGTTTTTT. This sequence encodes CASSLGQGALANEKLFF.

The CDR3 region is CASSGGAGNQPQHF. The CDR3 DNA is TGTGCCAGCAGCGGTGGGGCAGGGAATCAGCCCCAGCATTTT. V is TRBV2 and J is TRBJ1-5, with D possibly matching TRBD1 (5 bases). Trimming took 6 bases from V and 4 from J, leaving 13 bases between them. Germline V gene data show CDR1 as SNHLY and CDR2 as FYNNEI. The CDR3 runs 14 residues.

The chain has TRBV2 and TRBJ2-5; 13 nucleotides match TRBD2. This CDR3 is 16 amino acids long. Germline V gene lookup returns CDR1 SNHLY and CDR2 FYNNEI. After removal of 6 bases from V and 5 bases from J, the junction contained 9 bases not matched to a gene. The CDR3, as DNA: TGTGCCAGCAGCCGGGGACTAGCGGGATCCCTGGAGACCCAGTACTTC. Translated, it gives CASSRGLAGSLETQYF.

The genes are TRBV6-1 and TRBJ2-1; D may be TRBD1 or TRBD2 (5 bases each). The CDR3 length is 12 residues. V was clipped by 3 bases and J by 11 bases, with 11 bases between them. The germline gives CDR1 MNHNS, CDR2 SASEGT. CDR3: CASSEQGTKQFF. CDR3 sequence (DNA): TGTGCCAGCAGTGAGCAAGGGACCAAGCAGTTCTTC.

This clone turned up a few times. This chain joins TRBV6-5 and TRBJ2-5; D perhaps matches TRBD2 (6 bases). Trimming removed 0 bases from V and 5 bases from J, with 13 bases in between. From germline, CDR1 is MNHEY and CDR2 SVGAGI. The CDR3 runs 15 residues. The CDR3 loop reads CASSYSGLPGETQYF. Here the CDR3 DNA reads TGTGCCAGCAGTTACTCGGGACTCCCAGGGGAGACCCAGTACTTC.

This chain connects TRBV6-6 to TRBJ2-7; 12 bases fit TRBD2. The CDR3 consists of 15 residues. Trimming removed 5 bases from V and 4 bases from J; junction bases left unmatched: 6. Germline assignment: CDR1 MNHNY and CDR2 SVGAGI (reference sequence). The CDR3 reads CASSMTSGSRYEQYF. CDR3 in DNA: TGTGCCAGCAGTATGACTAGCGGGAGTAGGTACGAGCAGTACTTC.

The V and J genes are TRBV7-2 and TRBJ1-1, with 12 bases aligning to TRBD1. CDR1 is SGHTA and CDR2 is FQGNSA in the germline V gene. The CDR3 consists of 16 residues. The junction had 9 bases not matched to a gene; V was cut back by 6 bases and J by 4 bases. In DNA, the CDR3 is TGTGCCAGCAGTCACCGGGACAGGGGGCTGGCCACTGAAGCTTTCTTT. It codes for CASSHRDRGLATEAFF. The whole variable domain, remainder taken from reference TRBV7-2 and TRBJ1-1, is GAGVSQSPSNKVTEKGKDVELRCDPISGHTALYWYRQSLGQGLEFLIYFQGNSAPDKSGLPSDRFSAERTGGSVSTLTIQRTQQEDSAVYLCASSHRDRGLATEAFFGQGTRLTVV.

This clone was counted between two and nine times. This chain connects TRBV4-2 to TRBJ1-5; D call uncertain. This CDR3 has 14 residues. The germline V gene encodes CDR1 LGHNA and CDR2 YNFKEQ. Trimming removed 0 bases at V and 1 base at J, with 4 bases between. CDR3 region: CASSQDESNQPQHF. The CDR3, as DNA: TGTGCCAGCAGCCAAGATGAGAGCAATCAGCCCCAGCATTTT.

J is TRBJ2-5 and V is TRBV10-3; 16 bases match TRBD2. Losses at the gene ends were 3 bases for V and 5 bases for J; bases not matched to a gene: 3. Germline V gene sequence: CDR1 ENHRY, CDR2 SYGVKD. This CDR3 contains 16 residues. CDR3: CAISDSGLAGGETQYF. CDR3 nucleotide sequence: TGTGCCATCAGTGACTCGGGACTAGCGGGAGGGGAGACCCAGTACTTC.

This clone was seen a few times. This CDR3 reads CASSPLTGGAGNEQFF. CDR3 sequence (DNA): TGTGCCAGCAGCCCGTTAACAGGGGGCGCTGGGAATGAGCAGTTCTTC. This chain joins TRBV4-2 and TRBJ2-1, with TRBD1 identical over 9 bases. The CDR3 consists of 16 residues. V trimming: 4 bases; J trimming: 7 bases; junction bases outside the gene matches: 11. The germline V gene encodes CDR1 LGHNA and CDR2 YNFKEQ.

The J gene is TRBJ2-5, the V gene TRBV5-4; TRBD2 matches 9 bases. This CDR3 is built from 14 residues. V gave up 1 base and J gave up 3 bases; unmatched junction bases: 1. Germline V CDR1 and CDR2: SGHNT, YYREEE (reference sequence). CDR3 in DNA: TGTGCCAGCAGCTTGTCTAGCGGGAAAGAGACCCAGTACTTC. Its protein product is CASSLSSGKETQYF.

The genes are TRBV29-1 and TRBJ1-1, with D hard to call. This CDR3 is built from 14 residues. CDR1 is SQVTM, CDR2 ANQGSEA, per germline. The germline V and J ends were trimmed by 4 bases and 1 base, with 13 bases remaining between them. The DNA for the CDR3 is TGCAGCGTTGCCCAACGAAAGGGGAACACTGAAGCTTTCTTT. Its protein product is CSVAQRKGNTEAFF.

V is TRBV6-7 and J is TRBJ1-6; D is unresolved. TRBV6-7 is an open reading frame whose function is uncertain. This CDR3 contains 17 residues. Trimming took off 2 bases at V and 5 bases at J, with 16 bases between the two ends. CDR3 coding DNA: TGTGCCAGCAGTTACGCGATGGGCGATAAGGATAATTCACCCCTCCACTTT. Residues: CASSYAMGDKDNSPLHF.